This T cell receptor (beta chain) originates from a study of early T cells in non-severe SARS-CoV-2 infection. Whole-study context: Sequencing of bulk RNA from unsorted whole blood was done, without chain pairing.

This clonotype has only a few counts. The CDR3 is 16 amino acids. V lost 6 bases and J 6 bases, leaving 23 bases between the germline ends. MiXCR, run by TCRdb on the 5' RACE reads, gives a single entry per CDR3 protein. The sample shows tens of thousands of distinct CDR3 sequences, 13% to 15% of them seen only once. The source is an adult who was a healthcare worker with PCR-confirmed SARS-CoV-2 infection or an uninfected control (not recorded which). The chain recombines TRBV12-3 or TRBV12-4 with TRBJ1-2; D not resolved. The sample comprised whole blood. The CDR3 DNA is TGTGCCAGCAGCCTTCGAGGCCAGGCGCGTTTCAATGGCTACACCTTC. Translating gives CASSLRGQARFNGYTF.